This T cell receptor (beta chain) was profiled in a study of blood T cell repertoires in COVID-19. On the study more broadly: COVID-19 samples, acute and convalescent, were from the United States, Italy and Spain. From T cells, B-cell-depleted T cells, or PBMCs came the material, which was cDNA or gDNA.

The CDR3 sequence is 18 residues long. The junction had 13 bases not matched to a gene; V was cut back by 6 bases and J by 4 bases. CDR1 is MNHEY and CDR2 is SMNVEV in the germline V gene (reference sequence). Patients at the Seattle site were enrolled during active infection and followed longitudinally. Original processing methods: Amplification with reference gene primers provided the estimates of nucleated cell counts. Profiled with immunoSEQ multiplex PCR; TCRdb holds only in-frame clones, not every one. V, J and clone size reflect that table, while D and trimming were determined from the DNA. Of 250,000 to 350,000 clones in the sample, around 84% were seen once.

Sequenced sample: peripheral blood. This rearrangement joins TRBV27 to TRBJ1-6, with 9 bases fitting TRBD1. This clonotype was sampled from a human donor with COVID-19, enrolled during active disease. The donor label of this sample is uncertain. The CDR3 bases are TGTGCCAGCAGGGACGACCCTCGGGACAGGGCTTATAATTCACCCCTCCACTTT. Its protein product is CASRDDPRDRAYNSPLHF.